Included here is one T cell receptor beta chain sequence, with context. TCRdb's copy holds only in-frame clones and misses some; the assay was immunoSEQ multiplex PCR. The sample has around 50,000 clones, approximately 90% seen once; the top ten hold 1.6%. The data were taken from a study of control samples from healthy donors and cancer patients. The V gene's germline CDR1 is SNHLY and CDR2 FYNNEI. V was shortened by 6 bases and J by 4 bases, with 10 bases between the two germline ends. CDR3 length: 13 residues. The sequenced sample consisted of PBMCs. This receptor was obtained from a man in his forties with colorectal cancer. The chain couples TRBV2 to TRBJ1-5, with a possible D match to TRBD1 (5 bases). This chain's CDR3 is CASSGQGNQPQHF. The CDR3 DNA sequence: TGTGCCAGCAGCGGTCAGGGAAATCAGCCCCAGCATTTT. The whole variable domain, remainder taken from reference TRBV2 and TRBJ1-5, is EPEVTQTPSHQVTQMGQEVILRCVPISNHLYFYWYRQILGQKVEFLVSFYNNEISEKSEIFDDQFSVERPDGSNFTLKIRSTKLEDSAMYFCASSGQGNQPQHFGDGTRLSIL.